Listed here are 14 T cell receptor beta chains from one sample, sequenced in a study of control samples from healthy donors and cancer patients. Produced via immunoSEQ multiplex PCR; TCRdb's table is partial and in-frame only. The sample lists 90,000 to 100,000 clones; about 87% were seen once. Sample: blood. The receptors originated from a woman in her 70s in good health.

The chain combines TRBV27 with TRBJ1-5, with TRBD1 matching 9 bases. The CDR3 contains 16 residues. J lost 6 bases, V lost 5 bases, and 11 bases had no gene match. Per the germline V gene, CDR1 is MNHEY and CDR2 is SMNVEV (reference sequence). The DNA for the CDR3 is TGTGCCAGCAGTCCCAAACAGGGGGCGTCCAGTCAGCCCCAGCATTTT. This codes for CASSPKQGASSQPQHF.

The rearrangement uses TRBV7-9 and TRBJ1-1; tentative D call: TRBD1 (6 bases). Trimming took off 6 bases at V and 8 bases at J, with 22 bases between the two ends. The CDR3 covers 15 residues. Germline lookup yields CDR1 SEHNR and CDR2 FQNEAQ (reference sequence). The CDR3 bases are TGTGCCAGCAGTATGGTAGGGGAAGGACAGCCGGAAGCTTTCTTT. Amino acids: CASSMVGEGQPEAFF.

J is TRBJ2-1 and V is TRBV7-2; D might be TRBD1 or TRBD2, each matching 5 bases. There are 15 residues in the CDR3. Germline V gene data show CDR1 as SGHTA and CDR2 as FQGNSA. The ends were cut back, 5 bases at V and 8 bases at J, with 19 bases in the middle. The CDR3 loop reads CASSASRSGRDEQFF. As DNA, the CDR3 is TGTGCCAGCAGCGCCTCCAGGAGCGGCAGGGATGAGCAGTTCTTC. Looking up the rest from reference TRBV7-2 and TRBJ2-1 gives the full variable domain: GAGVSQSPSNKVTEKGKDVELRCDPISGHTALYWYRQSLGQGLEFLIYFQGNSAPDKSGLPSDRFSAERTGGSVSTLTIQRTQQEDSAVYLCASSASRSGRDEQFFGPGTRLTVL.

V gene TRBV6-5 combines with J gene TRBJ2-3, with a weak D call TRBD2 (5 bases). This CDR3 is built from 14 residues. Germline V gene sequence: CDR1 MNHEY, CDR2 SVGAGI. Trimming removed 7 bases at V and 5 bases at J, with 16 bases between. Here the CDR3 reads CASTTGGLRDTQYF. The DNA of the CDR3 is TGTGCCAGCACCACGGGCGGGTTAAGAGATACGCAGTATTTT.

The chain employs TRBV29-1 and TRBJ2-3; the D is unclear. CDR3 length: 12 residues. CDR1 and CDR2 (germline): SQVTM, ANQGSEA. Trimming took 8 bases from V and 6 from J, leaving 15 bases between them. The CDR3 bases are TGCAGCTCCGACCGCCCCCCGGATACGCAGTATTTT. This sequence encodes CSSDRPPDTQYF.

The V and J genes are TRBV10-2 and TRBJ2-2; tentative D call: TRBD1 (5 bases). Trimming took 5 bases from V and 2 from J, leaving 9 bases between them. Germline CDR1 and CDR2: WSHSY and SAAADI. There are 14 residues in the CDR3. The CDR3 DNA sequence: TGCGCCAGCAGTCTGACAGTAAACACCGGGGAGCTGTTTTTT. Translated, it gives CASSLTVNTGELFF.

The CDR3 is CASSLWREGNEQFF. The CDR3 nucleotides are TGTGCCAGCAGTTTATGGCGGGAGGGCAATGAGCAGTTCTTC. The chain carries TRBV27 and TRBJ2-1; 9 bases map to TRBD2. Germline CDR1 MNHEY, CDR2 SMNVEV (reference sequence). The CDR3 covers 14 residues. V lost 1 base to trimming and J lost 6 bases; unmatched junction nucleotides: 1.

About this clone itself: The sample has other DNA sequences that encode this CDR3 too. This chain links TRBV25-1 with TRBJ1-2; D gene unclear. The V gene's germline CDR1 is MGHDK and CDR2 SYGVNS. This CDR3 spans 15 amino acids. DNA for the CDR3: TGTGCTACCTATGGACTGGGCCGAGAGACCTATGGCTACACCTTC. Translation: CATYGLGRETYGYTF.

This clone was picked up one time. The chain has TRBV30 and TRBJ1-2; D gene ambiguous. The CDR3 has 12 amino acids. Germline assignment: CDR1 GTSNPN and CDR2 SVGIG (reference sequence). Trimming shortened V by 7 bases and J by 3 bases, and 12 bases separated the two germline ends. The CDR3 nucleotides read TGTGCCTCCTCGGCAGAAGACTATGGCTACACCTTC. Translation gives CASSAEDYGYTF.

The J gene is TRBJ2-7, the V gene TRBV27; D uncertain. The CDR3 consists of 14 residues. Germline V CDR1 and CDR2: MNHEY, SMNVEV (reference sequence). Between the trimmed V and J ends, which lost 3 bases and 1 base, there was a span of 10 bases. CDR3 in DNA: TGTGCCAGCAGTTTGAAAGGTGAATCCTACGAGCAGTACTTC. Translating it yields CASSLKGESYEQYF.

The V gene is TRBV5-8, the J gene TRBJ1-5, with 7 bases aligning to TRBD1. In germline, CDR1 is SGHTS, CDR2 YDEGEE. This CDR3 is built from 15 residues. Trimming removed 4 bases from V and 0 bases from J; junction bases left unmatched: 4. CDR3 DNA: TGTGCCAGCAGCCGAGGGACAGCTAGCAATCAGCCCCAGCATTTT. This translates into CASSRGTASNQPQHF.

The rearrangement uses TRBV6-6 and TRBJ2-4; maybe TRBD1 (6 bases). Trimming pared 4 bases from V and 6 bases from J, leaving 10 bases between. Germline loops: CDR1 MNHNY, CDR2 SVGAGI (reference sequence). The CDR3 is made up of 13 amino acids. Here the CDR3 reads CASSSNRANIQYF. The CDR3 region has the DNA TGTGCCAGCAGTTCAAACAGGGCAAACATTCAGTACTTC.

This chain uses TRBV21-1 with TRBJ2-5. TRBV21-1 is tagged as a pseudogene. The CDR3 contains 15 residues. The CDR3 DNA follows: TGTGCCAGCAGCAAAGTTGAGGGGCCCGGGGAGACCCAGTACTTC. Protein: CASSKVEGPGETQYF.

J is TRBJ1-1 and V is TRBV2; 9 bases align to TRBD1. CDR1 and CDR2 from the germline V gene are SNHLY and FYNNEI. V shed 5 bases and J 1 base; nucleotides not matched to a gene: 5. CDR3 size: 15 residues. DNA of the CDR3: TGTGCCAGCAGTAGGGACAGGGTAAGGAACACTGAAGCTTTCTTT. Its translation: CASSRDRVRNTEAFF.